This T cell receptor beta chain came from a study of cytomegalovirus exposure and HLA in healthy donors (dated by TCRdb to 2016 to 2017). Turning to the overall study: In an earlier analysis of 587 of the donors, 250 to 300 Gb of sequence data and approximately 100 million unique TCR beta sequences from about 180 million T cells were reported. An early release that covered 500 to 800 HLA-typed donors contained around 300 gigabases of sequencing data and 75 million to 100 million unique TCR sequences. Of the 398 genotyped donors, 81% fell in the genetic ancestry cluster associated with self-reported Caucasian donors. The aim of the study was to test whether cataloging public T cell receptors could identify signatures of past pathogen exposure. The study profiled the T cell repertoires of about 720 subjects by immunosequencing and related them to cytomegalovirus serostatus. A separate validation cohort of about 110 different subjects was used in addition to the approximately 670-subject first cohort. The study combined high-throughput TCR immunosequencing, statistical association of individual TCRs with disease status, and machine learning to predict cytomegalovirus infection status. A later analysis re-analyzed previously published TCR beta repertoires from several hundred donors and added high-resolution HLA genotyping to study TCR occurrence patterns. Rather than using new phenotypic data, the later analysis identified candidate immune exposures from TCR beta sequences and from how often those sequences occurred across donors. An earlier analysis of 450 to 750 of the donors used high-throughput TCR beta sequencing to judge whether each TCR beta V gene segment behaved as functional or pseudogenic. Donor age, sex, ethnicity and CMV serostatus were compiled alongside the repertoire data. A later genetic analysis took genome-wide SNP genotypes for 398 of the 666 donors and used that subset as a discovery cohort. All discovery cohort repertoires had been generated using a single sequencing platform. HLA typing included class I and class II loci at four-digit resolution. Typing coverage varied by locus: roughly 620-640 donors for A, B, C, DRB1 and DQB1; roughly 500 for DQA1; nearly 610 for DPA1; under 490 for DPB1. Because of strong linkage in the cohort, five DR-DQ haplotypes were treated as single units for association and clustering. On average, roughly 250,000 unique TCR beta nucleotide sequences were sequenced per donor among 350 to 400 genotyped donors of the cohort, with roughly 19% of those sequences being non-productive. Findings and caveats that apply to the study as a whole: The authors suggested that the approach could potentially be generalized to other disease states and immunological phenotypes. In a later genetic analysis, a missense DCLRE1C variant was associated with V-gene and J-gene trimming of TCR beta chains, and the association was replicated in an independent cohort. According to a later analysis, TCR association rates differed among HLA loci, with DRB1 alleles showing the most associated TCRs and HLA-C alleles showing the fewest. For the cohort, immune exposure information was limited to CMV serostatus. A few of the identified cytomegalovirus-associated TCR beta chains were confirmed in vitro to be specific for cytomegalovirus antigens. Only TCR beta chains were sequenced in this cohort, and the absence of alpha or paired-chain data limited detectable features. Because some donors lacked HLA typing at each locus, the association tests relied only on the typed subset. Assigning TCR associations to individual alleles was difficult when HLA alleles, especially DR and DQ, strongly co-occurred. Some IMGT-functional V segments, including TRBV6-2 and TRBV6-3, could not be told apart with the 87-base-pair reads, so those segments were excluded. In a later genetic analysis, fewer N-insertions in productive TCRs were reported among donors in an Asian-associated ancestry cluster than the roughly 640-donor mean. The classifier was reported to diagnose cytomegalovirus status with high specificity and sensitivity in both the original and validation cohorts. A further reported finding was that TCR beta sequences accurately predicted the HLA-A and HLA-B alleles for most subjects in the first cohort. Correlated functional status among segregating V segments might reflect linkage disequilibrium, but an unknown experimental factor could not be ruled out. Sequencing depth was assumed to be roughly uniform across donors in the presence/absence analyses, though that assumption may not hold. A cluster of highly shared sequence variants was judged likely to represent a technical artifact of the sequencing pipeline. In a later analysis, most CMV-associated TCR beta chains were found to appear HLA-restricted, with HLA associations seemingly driven largely by CMV exposure. Specific HLA alleles were associated with 15,000 to 20,000 TCR beta sequences at a false discovery rate of 0.05 in a later analysis. While some public TCRs were present in many individuals, most TCR sequences turned up only very rarely across donors. Broadly in line with IMGT annotations, most TCR beta V segments showed up in productive rearrangements about 90% or about 30% of the time in an earlier analysis of approximately 600 of the donors. A later analysis reported that several top co-occurrence clusters appeared linked to parvovirus B19, influenza, CMV and Epstein-Barr virus. The study gave a list of 150 to 200 TCR beta chains associated with cytomegalovirus. About 17 rarely observed V segments, including chromosome 9 orphons, were excluded from the earlier analysis of approximately 600 of the donors because counts were too low. In a later analysis, HLA-associated TCR beta chains showed more clonal expansion and lower generation probabilities than non-associated chains that were equally common.

The library was built by means of the immunoSEQ multiplex PCR assay. For the multiplex PCR, a mixture combining 60 forward primers for TCR Vbeta segments and 13 reverse primers for TCR Jbeta segments was used. The CDR3 region of rearranged TCR beta genes was amplified from genomic DNA with a multiplex PCR assay. The amplified TCR beta libraries were sequenced on the Illumina HiSeq System as 87-base-pair reads. The authors' pipeline ran thus. A later analysis tallied approximately 87 million unique TCR beta chains across the 700 or so repertoires, and around 9.9 million of those chains were shared by two or more donors. A nearest-neighbor algorithm error-corrected the raw reads and collapsed the reads into unique sequences, merging closely related sequences to remove PCR and sequencing errors. To assign V, D and J gene segments, CDR3 sequences were aligned to IMGT reference sequences. For a sequence to be retained, a match of at least six nucleotides was required to both a V gene segment and a J gene segment. Rearrangements were classified as productive when the CDR3 lacked stop codons and remained in frame with V and J, and all other rearrangements were classified as non-productive. Following IMGT convention, CDR3 was defined as the stretch from the second conserved V-encoded cysteine to the conserved J-encoded phenylalanine. The earlier analysis of about 620 of the donors excluded sequences that lacked an unambiguous match to a single V gene segment. An earlier analysis of 500 to 600 of the donors classified V segments as functional when productive rearrangements were above 56.7% and as segregating when the standard deviation between donors was above 5%. A statistical classification framework was developed to diagnose cytomegalovirus status using the catalog of TCR beta chain sequences. A later analysis assigned V and J genes by comparing TCR nucleotide sequences with IMGT/GENE-DB human TR gene sequences. Using the TCRdist pipeline, a later analysis assigned CDR3 sequences along with most-parsimonious VDJ recombination scenarios. In a later analysis, each TCR beta chain was defined by its CDR3 amino acid sequence together with its V-gene family, and reads lacking a unique V-gene family were excluded. As a way to deal with suspected cross-contamination and a sequencing artifact, a later analysis dropped more than 500 nucleotide sequences that were highly shared and had low generation probability. In a later analysis, a clonal expansion index for each public chain was calculated from normalized within-repertoire ranks of inferred template counts. A later analysis computed generation probabilities with a VDJ recombination model fitted to out-of-frame rearrangements, and checked the results against IGoR. A later analysis scored TCR-TCR, TCR-HLA and TCR-CMV co-occurrence with hypergeometric tests, applying a repertoire-size bias correction to TCR pairs. In a later analysis, false discovery rates were estimated by permuting HLA or CMV assignments 20 times. In a later analysis, co-occurring TCRs were grouped using DBSCAN, with TCRdist sequence similarity added in when clustering inside HLA-allele-positive subsets. Repertoires with fewer than 30,000 or more than 120,000 public chains, plus five repertoires with anomalous nucleotide sharing, were excluded from co-occurrence clustering. TCRdb limited this immuneACCESS table to in-frame rearrangements with V and J called. A share of clones is missing; checked studies link under half to unresolved V genes, and the rest is unexplained. The DNA gave D and trimming, while V, J and clone size come from that table. This sample has some 170,000 clones in its table, and roughly nine tenths of those were observed once. The ten largest clones represent 0.8% to 1% of the sample.

About this clone itself: Its antigen is currently not known. No base quality information exists; no much larger clone differs at one position.

Via the germline V gene, CDR1 is MDHEN and CDR2 SYDVKM. The CDR3 runs 15 residues from the cysteine to the phenylalanine. The retained sequence is limited to the CDR3, 45 bases, with the frame set at the first base. The germline ends are 15 bases apart after V is trimmed by 7 bases and J by 0 bases. The cohort comprised some 700 healthy bone marrow donors. All cohort members were sampled while nominally healthy, although unrecorded immune exposures were likely present. The donor was CMV seronegative and belonged to the group of 352 seronegative cohort members. A peripheral blood sample was collected from each donor, and TCR beta sequencing was performed on peripheral blood mononuclear cells. Genomic DNA was extracted from the blood cell samples with the Qiagen DNeasy Blood Extraction Kit.

The rearrangement combines TRBV28 with TRBJ1-2; possibly the D gene is TRBD1, per 5 matching bases. The sample consisted of PBMCs. This receptor was obtained from a woman under 40 in good health and CMV-seronegative. The base sequence is TGTGCCAGCACCCAATTGGACATACCTAACTATGGCTACACCTTC. Its protein reads: CASTQLDIPNYGYTF.